The 9 T cell receptor beta chains listed next were all sequenced from one sample in a study of T cell responses to AZD1222 COVID-19 vaccine. The method was immunoSEQ multiplex PCR; TCRdb's version includes in-frame clones alone and lacks a portion of them. The sample yields 100,000 to 140,000 clones, about 90% seen once. This specimen consisted of peripheral blood, obtained 28 days after the second AZD1222 dose. Receptors originate from an adult who received the AZD1222 COVID-19 vaccine.

This chain links TRBV7-9 with TRBJ2-7; 11 nucleotides agree with TRBD1. The trim removed 5 bases at V and 6 bases at J, leaving 9 bases unmatched. The germline CDR1 and CDR2 sequences are SEHNR and FQNEAQ (reference sequence). The CDR3 length is 15 residues. CDR3 loop: CASSAPTGTGGEQYF. The CDR3 DNA reads TGTGCCAGCAGCGCCCCGACCGGGACAGGGGGCGAGCAGTACTTC.

The V gene is TRBV6-5, the J gene TRBJ1-5, with a tentative D call TRBD1 (5 bases). Trimming took off 7 bases at V and 5 bases at J, with 15 bases between the two ends. This CDR3 is built from 14 residues. Germline lookup yields CDR1 MNHEY and CDR2 SVGAGI. Here the CDR3 DNA reads TGTGCCAGCACCCCTGTGAGGGGAGATCAGCCCCAGCATTTT. It is translated as CASTPVRGDQPQHF.

This chain uses TRBV11-1 with TRBJ2-3; 7 bases match TRBD2. Germline V lookup: CDR1 SGHAT, CDR2 FQDESV (reference sequence). The CDR3 sequence is 16 residues long. Trimming at V came to 5 bases and at J to 4 bases, leaving 12 bases not matched to a gene. The CDR3 protein is CASSQRTRGFADTQYF. CDR3 bases: TGTGCCAGCAGCCAGAGGACTAGAGGATTCGCAGATACGCAGTATTTT.

In its sample, this clone was seen once. The chain uses TRBV7-9 and TRBJ2-7; unclear D gene. V lost 4 bases and J lost 3, with 10 bases in between. Looked up from germline, CDR1 is SEHNR and CDR2 is FQNEAQ (reference sequence). The CDR3 totals 13 residues. CDR3 nucleotide sequence: TGTGCCAGCAGCTCTTCTCGGGTCTACGAGCAGTACTTC. Its protein product is CASSSSRVYEQYF.

The gene calls are TRBV5-1 and TRBJ2-1; either TRBD1 or TRBD2 may fit D (5 bases each). This CDR3 region has 14 residues. Trimming stripped 1 base from V and 7 bases from J, with 12 bases between. Germline assignment: CDR1 SGHRS and CDR2 YFSETQ. CDR3 protein: CASSLLPEGNEQFF. Written as DNA, the CDR3 is TGCGCCAGCAGCTTGCTTCCCGAGGGGAATGAGCAGTTCTTC.

This sequence joins TRBV2 and TRBJ1-1; TRBD1 is a possible D gene (5 bases). Germline V gene data show CDR1 as SNHLY and CDR2 as FYNNEI. The CDR3 runs 13 residues. V lost 4 bases and J lost 4, with 10 bases in between. The CDR3 bases are TGTGCCAGCAGTGCAGGGCGAAGCACTGAAGCTTTCTTT. Protein product: CASSAGRSTEAFF.

The chain carries TRBV2 and TRBJ1-1; D might be TRBD1 (6 bases). CDR1 and CDR2 from the germline V gene are SNHLY and FYNNEI. This CDR3 comprises 14 residues. The V gene lost 5 bases and the J gene lost 0 bases, with 10 bases spanning the gap. The CDR3 here is CASSIQGMNTEAFF. In nucleotides, the CDR3 is TGTGCCAGCAGTATACAGGGCATGAACACTGAAGCTTTCTTT.

This clone was found once. The chain employs TRBV5-1 and TRBJ1-4; D may be TRBD1 (6 bases). The germline V and J ends were trimmed by 2 bases and 8 bases, with 16 bases remaining between them. The CDR3 is 15 amino acids. Germline V gene lookup returns CDR1 SGHRS and CDR2 YFSETQ. The CDR3 here is CASSFGQGRWEKLFF. Written as DNA, the CDR3 is TGCGCCAGCAGCTTTGGGCAGGGGAGATGGGAAAAACTGTTTTTT.

The chain has TRBV19 and TRBJ2-5, with D possibly being TRBD1 (5 bases). The CDR3 runs 12 residues. CDR1 LNHDA and CDR2 SQIVND come from the germline V gene (reference sequence). V was trimmed by 7 bases and J by 5 bases, leaving 11 bases between them. This CDR3 is CASNQGMETQYF. CDR3 coding DNA: TGTGCCAGTAACCAGGGAATGGAGACCCAGTACTTC.